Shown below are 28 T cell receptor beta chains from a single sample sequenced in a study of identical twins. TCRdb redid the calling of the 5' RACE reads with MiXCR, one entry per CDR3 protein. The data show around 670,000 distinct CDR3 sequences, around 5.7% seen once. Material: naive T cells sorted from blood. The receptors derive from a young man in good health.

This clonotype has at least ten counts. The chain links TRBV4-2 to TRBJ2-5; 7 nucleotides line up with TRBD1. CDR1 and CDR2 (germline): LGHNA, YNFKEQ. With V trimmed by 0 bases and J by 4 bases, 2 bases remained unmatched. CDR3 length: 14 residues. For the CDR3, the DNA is TGTGCCAGCAGCCAAGATCCAGGGGGAGAGACCCAGTACTTC. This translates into CASSQDPGGETQYF.

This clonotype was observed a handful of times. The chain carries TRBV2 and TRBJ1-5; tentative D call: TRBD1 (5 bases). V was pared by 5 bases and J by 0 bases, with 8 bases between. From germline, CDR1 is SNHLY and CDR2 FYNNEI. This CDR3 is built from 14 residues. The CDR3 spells CASSWGDSNQPQHF. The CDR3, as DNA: TGTGCCAGCAGTTGGGGGGATAGCAATCAGCCCCAGCATTTT.

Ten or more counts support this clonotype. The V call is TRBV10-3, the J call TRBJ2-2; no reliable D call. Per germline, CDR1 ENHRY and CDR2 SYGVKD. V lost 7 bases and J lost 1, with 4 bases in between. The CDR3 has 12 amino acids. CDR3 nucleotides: TGTGCCATCAAACGGAACACCGGGGAGCTGTTTTTT. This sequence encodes CAIKRNTGELFF.

DNA of the CDR3: TGTGCCAGCAGCTTAGGGGCCGGGACACTGTACCAAGAGACCCAGTACTTC. Translating it yields CASSLGAGTLYQETQYF. This chain joins TRBV7-2 and TRBJ2-5; TRBD1 is a possible D gene (6 bases). This CDR3 spans 17 amino acids. Trimming took 1 base from V and 0 from J, leaving 15 bases between them. Germline CDR1 is SGHTA and CDR2 is FQGNSA.

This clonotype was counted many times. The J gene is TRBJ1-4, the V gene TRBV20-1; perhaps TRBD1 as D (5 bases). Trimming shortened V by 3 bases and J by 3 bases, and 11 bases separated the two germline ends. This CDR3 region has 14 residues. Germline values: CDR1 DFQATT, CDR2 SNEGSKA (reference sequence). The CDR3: CSASGAFPNEKLFF. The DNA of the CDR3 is TGCAGTGCTAGTGGGGCATTCCCTAATGAAAAACTGTTTTTT.

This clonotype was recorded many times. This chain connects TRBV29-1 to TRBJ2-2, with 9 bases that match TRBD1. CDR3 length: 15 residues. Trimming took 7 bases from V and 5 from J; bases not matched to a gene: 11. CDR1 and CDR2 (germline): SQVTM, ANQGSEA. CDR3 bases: TGCAGCGGCGGAGACCCGGGACAGGGAACCGGGGAGCTGTTTTTT. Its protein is CSGGDPGQGTGELFF.

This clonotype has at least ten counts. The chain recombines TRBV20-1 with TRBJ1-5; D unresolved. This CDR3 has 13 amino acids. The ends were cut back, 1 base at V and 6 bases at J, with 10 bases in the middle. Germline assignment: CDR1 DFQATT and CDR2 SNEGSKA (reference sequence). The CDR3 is CSARVGLSQPQHF. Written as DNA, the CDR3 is TGCAGTGCTAGAGTAGGATTGAGTCAGCCCCAGCATTTT.

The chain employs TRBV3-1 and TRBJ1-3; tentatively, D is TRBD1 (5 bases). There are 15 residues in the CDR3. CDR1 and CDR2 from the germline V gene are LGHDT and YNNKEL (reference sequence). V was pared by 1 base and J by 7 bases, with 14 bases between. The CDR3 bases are TGTGCCAGCAGCCAAGGGGACGGGACTCGGAACACCATATATTTT. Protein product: CASSQGDGTRNTIYF. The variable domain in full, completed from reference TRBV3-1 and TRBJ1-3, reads DTAVSQTPKYLVTQMGNDKSIKCEQNLGHDTMYWYKQDSKKFLKIMFSYNNKELIINETVPNRFSPKSPDKAHLNLHINSLELGDSAVYFCASSQGDGTRNTIYFGEGSWLTVV.

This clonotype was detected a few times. The CDR3, as DNA: TGCGCCAGCATGGAGTTTAACATCAAAAAGGTTGTATTTCCAACTGAAGCTTTCTTT. The encoded protein is CASMEFNIKKVVFPTEAFF. The V gene is TRBV5-1, the J gene TRBJ1-1; no firm D call. The CDR3 covers 19 residues. Trimming stripped 6 bases from V and 5 bases from J, with 32 bases between. The germline V gene encodes CDR1 SGHRS and CDR2 YFSETQ.

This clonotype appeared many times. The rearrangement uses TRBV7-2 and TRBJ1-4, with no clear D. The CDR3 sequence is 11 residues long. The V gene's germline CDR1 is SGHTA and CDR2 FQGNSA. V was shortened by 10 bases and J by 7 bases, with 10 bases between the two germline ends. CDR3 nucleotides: TGTGCCATGGCCCTGGGTGAAAAACTGTTTTTT. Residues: CAMALGEKLFF.

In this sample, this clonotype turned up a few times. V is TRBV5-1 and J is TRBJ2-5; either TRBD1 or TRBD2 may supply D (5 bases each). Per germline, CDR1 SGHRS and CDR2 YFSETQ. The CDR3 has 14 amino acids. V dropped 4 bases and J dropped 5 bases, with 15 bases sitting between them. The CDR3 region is CASSPMGEDETQYF. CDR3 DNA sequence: TGCGCCAGCAGCCCAATGGGGGAAGATGAGACCCAGTACTTC. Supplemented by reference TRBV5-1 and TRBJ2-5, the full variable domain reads KAGVTQTPRYLIKTRGQQVTLSCSPISGHRSVSWYQQTPGQGLQFLFEYFSETQRNKGNFPGRFSGRQFSNSRSEMNVSTLELGDSALYLCASSPMGEDETQYFGPGTRLLVL.

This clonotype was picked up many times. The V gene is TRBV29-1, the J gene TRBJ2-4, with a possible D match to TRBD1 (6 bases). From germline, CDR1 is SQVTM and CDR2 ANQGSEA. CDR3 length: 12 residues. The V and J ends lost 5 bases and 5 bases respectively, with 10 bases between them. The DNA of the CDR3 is TGCAGCGTTTGGGCAGGGGAAAACATTCAGTACTTC. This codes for CSVWAGENIQYF.

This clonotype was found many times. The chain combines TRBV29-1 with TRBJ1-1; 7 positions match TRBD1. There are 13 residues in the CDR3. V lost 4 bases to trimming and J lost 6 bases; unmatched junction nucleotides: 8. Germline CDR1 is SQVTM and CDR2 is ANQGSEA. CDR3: CSVVDRARAEAFF. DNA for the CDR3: TGCAGCGTTGTAGACAGGGCTCGCGCTGAAGCTTTCTTT.

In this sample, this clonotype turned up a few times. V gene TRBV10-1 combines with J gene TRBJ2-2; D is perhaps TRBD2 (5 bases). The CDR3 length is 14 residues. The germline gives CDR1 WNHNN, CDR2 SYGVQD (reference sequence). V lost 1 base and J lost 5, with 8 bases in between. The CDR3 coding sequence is TGCGCCAGCAGTGAGTTGGGAGTAACCGGGGAGCTGTTTTTT. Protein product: CASSELGVTGELFF.

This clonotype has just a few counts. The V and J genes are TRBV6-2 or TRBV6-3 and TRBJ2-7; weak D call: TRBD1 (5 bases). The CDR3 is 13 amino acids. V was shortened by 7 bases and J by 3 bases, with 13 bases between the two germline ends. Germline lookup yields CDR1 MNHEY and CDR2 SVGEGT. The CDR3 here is CASNRPGYYEQYV. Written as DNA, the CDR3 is TGTGCCAGCAATAGGCCAGGGTACTACGAGCAGTACGTC.

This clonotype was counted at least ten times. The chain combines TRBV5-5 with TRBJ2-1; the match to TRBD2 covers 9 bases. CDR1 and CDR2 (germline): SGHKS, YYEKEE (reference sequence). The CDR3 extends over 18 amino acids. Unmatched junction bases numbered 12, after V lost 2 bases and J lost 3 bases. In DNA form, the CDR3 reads TGTGCCAGCAGCTTACGCCCCTTAATAGCGGGAGACTACAATGAGCAGTTCTTC. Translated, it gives CASSLRPLIAGDYNEQFF.

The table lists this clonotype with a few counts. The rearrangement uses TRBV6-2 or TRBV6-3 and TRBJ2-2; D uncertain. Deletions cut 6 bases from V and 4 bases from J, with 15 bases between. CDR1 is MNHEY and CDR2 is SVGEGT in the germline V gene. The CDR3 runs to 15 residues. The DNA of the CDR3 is TGTGCCAGCAGCTTCTCGGCGTCGGGCACCGGGGAGCTGTTTTTT. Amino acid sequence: CASSFSASGTGELFF.

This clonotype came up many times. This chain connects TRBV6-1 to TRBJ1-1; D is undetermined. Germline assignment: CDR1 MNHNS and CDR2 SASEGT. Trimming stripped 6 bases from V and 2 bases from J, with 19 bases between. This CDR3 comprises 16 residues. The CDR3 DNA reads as TGTGCCAGCAGACCCAGCGTGGGCCAGCTTAACACTGAAGCTTTCTTT. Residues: CASRPSVGQLNTEAFF.

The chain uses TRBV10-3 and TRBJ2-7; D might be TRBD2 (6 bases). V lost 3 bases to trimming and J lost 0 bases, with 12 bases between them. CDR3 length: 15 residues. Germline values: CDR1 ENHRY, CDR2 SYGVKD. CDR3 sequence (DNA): TGTGCCATCAGTGACCAGGGACTTAGCTCCTACGAGCAGTACTTC. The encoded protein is CAISDQGLSSYEQYF.

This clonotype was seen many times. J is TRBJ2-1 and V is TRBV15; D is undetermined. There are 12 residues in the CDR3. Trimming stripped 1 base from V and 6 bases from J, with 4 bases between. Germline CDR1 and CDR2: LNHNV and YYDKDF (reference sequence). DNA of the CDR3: TGTGCCACCAGCAGAGTTCTCAATGAGCAGTTCTTC. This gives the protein CATSRVLNEQFF.

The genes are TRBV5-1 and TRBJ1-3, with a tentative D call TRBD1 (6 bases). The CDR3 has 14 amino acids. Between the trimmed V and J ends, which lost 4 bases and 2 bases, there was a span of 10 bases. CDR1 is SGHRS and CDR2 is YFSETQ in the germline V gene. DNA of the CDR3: TGCGCCAGCAGCACCGGACAGACTGGAAACACCATATATTTT. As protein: CASSTGQTGNTIYF.

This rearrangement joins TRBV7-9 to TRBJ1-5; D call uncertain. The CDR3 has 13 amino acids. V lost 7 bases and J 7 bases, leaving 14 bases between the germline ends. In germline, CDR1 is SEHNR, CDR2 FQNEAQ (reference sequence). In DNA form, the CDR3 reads TGTGCCAGCAATCGAGAGGTGGGGCAGCCCCAGCATTTT. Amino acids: CASNREVGQPQHF.

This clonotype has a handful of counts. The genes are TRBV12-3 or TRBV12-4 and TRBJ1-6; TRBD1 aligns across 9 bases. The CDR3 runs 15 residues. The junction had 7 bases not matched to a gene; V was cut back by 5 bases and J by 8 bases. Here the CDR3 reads CASSPGTGLDSPLHF. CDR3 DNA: TGTGCCAGCAGTCCCGGGACAGGGCTGGATTCACCCCTCCACTTT.

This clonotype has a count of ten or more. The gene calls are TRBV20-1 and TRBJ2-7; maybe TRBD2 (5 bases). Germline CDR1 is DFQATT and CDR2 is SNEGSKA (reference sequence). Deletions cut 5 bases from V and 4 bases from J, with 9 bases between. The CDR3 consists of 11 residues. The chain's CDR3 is CSAPTGYEQYF. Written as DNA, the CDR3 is TGCAGTGCTCCTACGGGGTACGAGCAGTACTTC.

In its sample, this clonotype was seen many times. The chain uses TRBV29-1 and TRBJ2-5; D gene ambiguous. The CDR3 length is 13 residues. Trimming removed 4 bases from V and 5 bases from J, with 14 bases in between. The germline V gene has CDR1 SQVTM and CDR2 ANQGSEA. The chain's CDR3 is CSVALGLKETQYF. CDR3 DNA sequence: TGCAGCGTTGCTTTGGGGTTAAAGGAGACCCAGTACTTC. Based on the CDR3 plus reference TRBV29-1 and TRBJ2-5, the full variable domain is SAVISQKPSRDICQRGTSLTIQCQVDSQVTMMFWYRQQPGQSLTLIATANQGSEATYESGFVIDKFPISRPNLTFSTLTVSNMSPEDSSIYLCSVALGLKETQYFGPGTRLLVL.

The DNA of the CDR3 is TGCAGTGCTAGCCCAGGGGGAGCGGTACCCTCCTACGAGCAGTACTTC. Its protein product is CSASPGGAVPSYEQYF. This chain connects TRBV20-1 to TRBJ2-7; TRBD1 matches at 7 bases. CDR3 length equals 16 residues. J gave up 0 bases and V 3 bases, and 11 bases lay outside the gene matches. From germline, CDR1 is DFQATT and CDR2 SNEGSKA (reference sequence).

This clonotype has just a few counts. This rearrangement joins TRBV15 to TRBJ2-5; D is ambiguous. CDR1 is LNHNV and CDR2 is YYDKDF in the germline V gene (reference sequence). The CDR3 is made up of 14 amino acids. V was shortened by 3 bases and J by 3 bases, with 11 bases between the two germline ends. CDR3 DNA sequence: TGTGCCACCAGCAGGGTCCCCTACAAAGAGACCCAGTACTTC. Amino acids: CATSRVPYKETQYF.

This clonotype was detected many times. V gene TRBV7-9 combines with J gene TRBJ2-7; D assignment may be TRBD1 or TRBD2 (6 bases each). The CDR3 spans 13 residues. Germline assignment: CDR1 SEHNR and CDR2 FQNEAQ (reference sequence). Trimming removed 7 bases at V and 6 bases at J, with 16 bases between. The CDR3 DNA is TGTGCCAGCATTCCCTTCGGGGGCGTCGAGCAGTACTTC. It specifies CASIPFGGVEQYF.